The entry that follows covers one TCR beta chain sequence. No antigen is known for it. cDNA specific to TCR beta was made from approximately 0.55 ug of total RNA, with a constant-region primer employed for priming. Researchers made the TCR beta libraries by running three nested multiplex PCR rounds with slightly modified ARM-PCR. Both of the initial two PCR rounds ran for around 9 cycles and employed TRBV1-TRBV30 forward primers alongside a C-beta reverse primer. TCRdb analysed the multiplex PCR reads with MiXCR anew, one entry per CDR3 protein. Of roughly 100,000 distinct CDR3 sequences in the sample, around two thirds were seen once. The CDR3 extends over 17 amino acids. V trimming: 5 bases; J trimming: 12 bases; junction bases outside the gene matches: 19. Germline CDR1 and CDR2: SGHAT and FQNNGV. This record comes from a study of tumor-infiltrating lymphocytes in primary liver carcinoma. Without any cell sorting, about 20-32 mg of bulk tissue yielded co-extracted RNA and DNA. The study sampled five separate regions from each tumor.

Findings and caveats of the study: Tumors significantly exceeded blood in top-250-clone fraction (p = 0.039).

Sequencing was carried out using liver tumor tissue from sampling region 2. Subset here: tumor region T2, inferior pole. The chain is built from TRBV11-2 and TRBJ2-1; the match to TRBD2 covers 10 bases. This TCR was recovered from a woman aged 55 to 70 with primary liver carcinoma and hepatitis B virus infection. CDR3 DNA sequence: TGTGCCAGCAGCCTACGAGGAGGAGTAGCGGGAGGTTTCGGGCAGTTCTTC. Translated, it gives CASSLRGGVAGGFGQFF. The whole variable domain, remainder taken from reference TRBV11-2 and TRBJ2-1, is EAGVAQSPRYKIIEKRQSVAFWCNPISGHATLYWYQQILGQGPKLLIQFQNNGVVDDSQLPKDRFSAERLKGVDSTLKIQPAKLEDSAVYLCASSLRGGVAGGFGQFFGPGTRLTVL.